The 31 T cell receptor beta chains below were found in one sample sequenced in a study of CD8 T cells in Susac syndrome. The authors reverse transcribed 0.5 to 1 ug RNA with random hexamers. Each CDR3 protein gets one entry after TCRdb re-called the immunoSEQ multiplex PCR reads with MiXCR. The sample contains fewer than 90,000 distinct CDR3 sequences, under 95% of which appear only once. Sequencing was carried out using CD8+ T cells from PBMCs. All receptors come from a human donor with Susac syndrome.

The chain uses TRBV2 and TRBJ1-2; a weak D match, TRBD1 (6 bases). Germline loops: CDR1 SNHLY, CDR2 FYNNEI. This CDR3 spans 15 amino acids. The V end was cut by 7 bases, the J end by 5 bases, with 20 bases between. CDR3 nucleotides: TGTGCCAGCAAGGAAGGAGGCAGGGGATATTATGGCTACACCTTC. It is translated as CASKEGGRGYYGYTF.

The CDR3 here is CASSLSSQGGSYTF. The CDR3 DNA follows: TGTGCCAGCAGCTTGAGTTCGCAGGGCGGGAGCTACACCTTC. This chain joins TRBV7-2 and TRBJ1-2, with a possible D match to TRBD1 (5 bases). Germline V gene sequence: CDR1 SGHTA, CDR2 FQGNSA. The CDR3 runs to 14 residues. Between the trimmed V and J ends, which lost 3 bases and 9 bases, there was a span of 17 bases.

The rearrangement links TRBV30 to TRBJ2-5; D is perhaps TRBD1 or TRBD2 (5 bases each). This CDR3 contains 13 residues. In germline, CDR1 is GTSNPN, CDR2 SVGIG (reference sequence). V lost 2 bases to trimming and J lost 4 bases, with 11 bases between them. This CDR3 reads CAWSRGQRETQYF. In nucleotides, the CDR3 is TGTGCCTGGAGTCGGGGCCAGAGAGAGACCCAGTACTTC.

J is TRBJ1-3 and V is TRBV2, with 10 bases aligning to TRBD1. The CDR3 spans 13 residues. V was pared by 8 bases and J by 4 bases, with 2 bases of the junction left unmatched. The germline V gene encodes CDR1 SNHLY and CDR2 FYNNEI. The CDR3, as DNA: TGTGCCAGCCAGACAGGGGGCGGAAACACCATATATTTT. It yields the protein CASQTGGGNTIYF.

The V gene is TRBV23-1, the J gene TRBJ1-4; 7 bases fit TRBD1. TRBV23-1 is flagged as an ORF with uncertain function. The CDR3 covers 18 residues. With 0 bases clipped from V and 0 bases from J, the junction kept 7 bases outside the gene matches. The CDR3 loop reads CASSQSSGTATTNEKLFF. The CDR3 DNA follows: TGCGCCAGCAGTCAATCTTCCGGGACAGCAACAACTAATGAAAAACTGTTTTTT.

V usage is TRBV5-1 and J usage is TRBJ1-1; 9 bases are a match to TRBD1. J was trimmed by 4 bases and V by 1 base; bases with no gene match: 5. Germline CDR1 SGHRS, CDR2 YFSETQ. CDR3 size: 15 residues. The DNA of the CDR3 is TGCGCCAGCAGCTTGAGAGGACAGGGGAGCACTGAAGCTTTCTTT. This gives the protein CASSLRGQGSTEAFF.

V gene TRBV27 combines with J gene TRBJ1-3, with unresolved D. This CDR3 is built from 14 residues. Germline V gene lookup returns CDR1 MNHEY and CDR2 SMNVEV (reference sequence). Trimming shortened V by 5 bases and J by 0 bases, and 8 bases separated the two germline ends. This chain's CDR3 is CASSLKGSGNTIYF. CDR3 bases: TGTGCCAGCAGTCTAAAAGGCTCTGGAAACACCATATATTTT.

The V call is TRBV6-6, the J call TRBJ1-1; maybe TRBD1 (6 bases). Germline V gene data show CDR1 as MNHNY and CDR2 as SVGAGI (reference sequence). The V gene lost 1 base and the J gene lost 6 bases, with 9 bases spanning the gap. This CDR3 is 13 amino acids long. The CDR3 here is CASSYYRVSEAFF. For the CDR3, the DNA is TGTGCCAGCAGTTACTACAGGGTCTCTGAAGCTTTCTTT.

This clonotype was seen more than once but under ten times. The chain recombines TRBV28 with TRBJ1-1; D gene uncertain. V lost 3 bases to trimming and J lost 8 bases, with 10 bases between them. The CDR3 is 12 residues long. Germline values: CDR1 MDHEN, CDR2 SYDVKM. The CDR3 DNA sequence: TGTGCCAGCAGTTTGGAGGGCAGGGAAGCTTTCTTT. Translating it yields CASSLEGREAFF.

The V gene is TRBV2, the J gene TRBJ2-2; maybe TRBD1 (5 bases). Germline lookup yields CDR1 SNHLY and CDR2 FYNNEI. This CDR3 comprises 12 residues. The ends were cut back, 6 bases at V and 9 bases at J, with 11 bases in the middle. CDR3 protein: CASRDDSWELFF. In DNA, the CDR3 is TGTGCCAGCAGGGACGACAGTTGGGAGCTGTTTTTT.

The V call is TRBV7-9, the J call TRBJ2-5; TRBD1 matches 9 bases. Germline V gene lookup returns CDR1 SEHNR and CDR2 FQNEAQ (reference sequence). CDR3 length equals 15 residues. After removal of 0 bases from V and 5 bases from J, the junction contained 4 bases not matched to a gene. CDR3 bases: TGTGCCAGCAGCTTAGCCACAGGGGGCGGTGAGACCCAGTACTTC. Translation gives CASSLATGGGETQYF.

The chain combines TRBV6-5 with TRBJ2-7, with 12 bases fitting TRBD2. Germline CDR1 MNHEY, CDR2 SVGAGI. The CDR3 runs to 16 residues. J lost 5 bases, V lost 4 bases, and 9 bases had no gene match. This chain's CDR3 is CASSSPTSGSIDEQYF. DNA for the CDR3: TGTGCCAGCAGTTCACCGACTAGCGGGAGCATCGACGAGCAGTACTTC.

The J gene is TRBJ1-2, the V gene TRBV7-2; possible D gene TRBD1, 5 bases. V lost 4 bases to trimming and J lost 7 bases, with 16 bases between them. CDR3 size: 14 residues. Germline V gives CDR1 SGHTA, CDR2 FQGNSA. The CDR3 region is CASSWGGSNSGYTF. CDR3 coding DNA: TGTGCCAGCAGCTGGGGGGGATCTAACAGTGGCTACACCTTC.

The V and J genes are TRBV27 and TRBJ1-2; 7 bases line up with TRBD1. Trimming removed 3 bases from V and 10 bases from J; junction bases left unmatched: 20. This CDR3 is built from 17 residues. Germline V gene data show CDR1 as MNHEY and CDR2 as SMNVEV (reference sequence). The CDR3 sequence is CASSFLTTGTEFFPYTF. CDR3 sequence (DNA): TGTGCCAGCAGTTTCCTGACCACCGGGACAGAGTTTTTTCCCTACACCTTC.

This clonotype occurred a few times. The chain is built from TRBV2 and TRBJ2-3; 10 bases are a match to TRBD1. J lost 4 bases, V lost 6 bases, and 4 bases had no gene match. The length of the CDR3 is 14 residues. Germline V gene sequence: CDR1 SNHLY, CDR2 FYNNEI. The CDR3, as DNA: TGTGCCAGCAGAGACAGGGGGCATTCAGATACGCAGTATTTT. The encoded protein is CASRDRGHSDTQYF. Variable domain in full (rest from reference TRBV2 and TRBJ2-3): EPEVTQTPSHQVTQMGQEVILRCVPISNHLYFYWYRQILGQKVEFLVSFYNNEISEKSEIFDDQFSVERPDGSNFTLKIRSTKLEDSAMYFCASRDRGHSDTQYFGPGTRLTVL.

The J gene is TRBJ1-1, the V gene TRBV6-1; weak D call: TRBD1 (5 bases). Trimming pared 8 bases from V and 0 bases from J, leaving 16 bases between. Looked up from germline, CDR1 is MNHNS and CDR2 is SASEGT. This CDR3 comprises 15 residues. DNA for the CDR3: TGTGCCAGCCCCCACCCATTGACAGTGAACACTGAAGCTTTCTTT. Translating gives CASPHPLTVNTEAFF.

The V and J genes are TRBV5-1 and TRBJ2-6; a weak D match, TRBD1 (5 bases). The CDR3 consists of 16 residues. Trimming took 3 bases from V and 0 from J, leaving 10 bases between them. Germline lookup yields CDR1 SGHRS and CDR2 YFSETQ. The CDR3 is CASSSTGDSGANVLTF. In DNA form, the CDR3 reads TGCGCCAGCAGCTCAACAGGAGACTCTGGGGCCAACGTCCTGACTTTC.

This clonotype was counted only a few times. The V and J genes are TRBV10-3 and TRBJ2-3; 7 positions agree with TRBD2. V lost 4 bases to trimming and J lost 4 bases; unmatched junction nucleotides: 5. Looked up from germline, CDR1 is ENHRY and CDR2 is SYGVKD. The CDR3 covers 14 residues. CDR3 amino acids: CAISGGLEPDTQYF. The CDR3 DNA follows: TGTGCCATCAGTGGCGGACTAGAACCAGATACGCAGTATTTT.

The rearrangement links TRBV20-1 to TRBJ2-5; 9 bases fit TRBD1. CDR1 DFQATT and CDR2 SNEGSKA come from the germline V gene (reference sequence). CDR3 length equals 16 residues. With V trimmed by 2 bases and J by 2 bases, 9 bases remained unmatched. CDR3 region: CSARYSNRGQQETQYF. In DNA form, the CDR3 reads TGCAGTGCTAGATATTCAAACAGGGGGCAACAAGAGACCCAGTACTTC.

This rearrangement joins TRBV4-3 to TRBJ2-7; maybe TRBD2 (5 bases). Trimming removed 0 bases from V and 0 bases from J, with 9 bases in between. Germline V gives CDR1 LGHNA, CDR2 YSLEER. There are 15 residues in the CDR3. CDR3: CASSQDLAGSYEQYF. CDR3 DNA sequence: TGCGCCAGCAGCCAAGATCTAGCAGGCTCCTACGAGCAGTACTTC.

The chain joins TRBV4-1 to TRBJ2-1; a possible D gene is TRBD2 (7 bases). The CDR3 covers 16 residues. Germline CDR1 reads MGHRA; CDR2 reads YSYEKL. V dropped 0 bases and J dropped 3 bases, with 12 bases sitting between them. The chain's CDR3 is CASSQDGGGYYNEQFF. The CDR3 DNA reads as TGCGCCAGCAGCCAAGACGGCGGGGGCTACTACAATGAGCAGTTCTTC.

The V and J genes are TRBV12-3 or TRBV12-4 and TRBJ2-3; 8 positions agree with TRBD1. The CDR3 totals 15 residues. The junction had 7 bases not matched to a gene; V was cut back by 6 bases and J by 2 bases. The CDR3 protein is CASRRGGQVTDTQYF. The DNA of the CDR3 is TGTGCCAGCAGACGTGGGGGACAGGTCACAGATACGCAGTATTTT.

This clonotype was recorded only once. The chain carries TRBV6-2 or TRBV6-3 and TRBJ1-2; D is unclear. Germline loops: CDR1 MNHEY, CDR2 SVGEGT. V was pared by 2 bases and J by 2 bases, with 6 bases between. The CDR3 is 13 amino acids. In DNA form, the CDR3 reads TGTGCCAGCAGTTACAAGAGCAACTATGGCTACACCTTC. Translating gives CASSYKSNYGYTF.

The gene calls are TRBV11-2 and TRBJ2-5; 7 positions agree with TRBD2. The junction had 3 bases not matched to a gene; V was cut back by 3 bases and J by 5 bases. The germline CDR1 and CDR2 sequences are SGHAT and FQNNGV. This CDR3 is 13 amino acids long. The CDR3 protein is CASSFGGGETQYF. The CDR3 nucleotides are TGTGCCAGCAGCTTCGGGGGAGGGGAGACCCAGTACTTC.

The CDR3 spells CASSAIQGDNSPLHF. The CDR3 DNA sequence: TGTGCCAGCAGCGCAATACAGGGGGATAATTCACCCCTCCACTTT. V usage is TRBV7-9 and J usage is TRBJ1-6; 8 bases align to TRBD1. The CDR3 has 15 amino acids. With 5 bases clipped from V and 5 bases from J, the junction kept 5 bases outside the gene matches. Germline CDR1 is SEHNR and CDR2 is FQNEAQ (reference sequence).

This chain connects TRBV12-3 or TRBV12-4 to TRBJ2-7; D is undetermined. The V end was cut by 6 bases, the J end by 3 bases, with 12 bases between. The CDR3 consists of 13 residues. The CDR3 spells CASSPGTDYEQYF. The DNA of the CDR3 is TGTGCCAGCAGCCCCGGAACGGACTACGAGCAGTACTTC.

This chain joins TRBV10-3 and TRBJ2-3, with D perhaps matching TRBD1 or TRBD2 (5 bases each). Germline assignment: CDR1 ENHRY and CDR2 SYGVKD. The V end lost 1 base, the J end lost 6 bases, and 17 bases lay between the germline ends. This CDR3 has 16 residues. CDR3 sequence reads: CAISEWDDPSPDTQYF. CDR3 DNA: TGTGCCATCAGTGAGTGGGACGACCCAAGTCCGGATACGCAGTATTTT.

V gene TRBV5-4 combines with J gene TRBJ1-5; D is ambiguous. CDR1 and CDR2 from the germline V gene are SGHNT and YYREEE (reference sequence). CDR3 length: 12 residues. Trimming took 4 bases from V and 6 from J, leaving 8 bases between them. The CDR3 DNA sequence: TGTGCCAGCAGCGCGGACGGTCAGCCCCAGCATTTT. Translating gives CASSADGQPQHF.

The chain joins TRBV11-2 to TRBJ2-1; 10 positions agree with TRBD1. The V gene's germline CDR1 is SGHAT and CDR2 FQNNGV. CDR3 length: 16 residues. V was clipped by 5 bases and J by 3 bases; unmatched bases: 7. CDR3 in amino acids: CASSKLRDRGYNEQFF. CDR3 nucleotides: TGTGCCAGCAGCAAGCTCCGGGACAGGGGCTACAATGAGCAGTTCTTC.

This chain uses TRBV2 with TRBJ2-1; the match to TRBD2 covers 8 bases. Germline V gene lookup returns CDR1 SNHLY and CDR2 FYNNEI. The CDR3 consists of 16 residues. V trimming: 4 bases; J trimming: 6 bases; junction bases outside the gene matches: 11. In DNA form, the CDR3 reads TGTGCCAGCAGTGTCGGGGGCGGGGGGCCCCGCAATGAGCAGTTCTTC. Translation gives CASSVGGGGPRNEQFF. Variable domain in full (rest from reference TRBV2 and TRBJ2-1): EPEVTQTPSHQVTQMGQEVILRCVPISNHLYFYWYRQILGQKVEFLVSFYNNEISEKSEIFDDQFSVERPDGSNFTLKIRSTKLEDSAMYFCASSVGGGGPRNEQFFGPGTRLTVL.

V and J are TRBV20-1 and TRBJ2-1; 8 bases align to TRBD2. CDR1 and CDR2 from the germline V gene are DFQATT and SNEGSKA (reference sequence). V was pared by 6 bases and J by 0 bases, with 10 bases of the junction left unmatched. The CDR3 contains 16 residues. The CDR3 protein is CSADQTSASSYNEQFF. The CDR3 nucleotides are TGCAGTGCGGATCAGACTAGCGCCAGCTCCTACAATGAGCAGTTCTTC.